Shown below are 12 T cell receptor beta chains from a single sample sequenced in a study of blood T cell repertoires in COVID-19. Sequenced by immunoSEQ multiplex PCR; TCRdb stores in-frame clones only, minus some. The data contain about 140,000 clones, around four fifths of them seen just once; the ten biggest clones take up around 5%. The sample was PBMCs or T cells enriched from blood (not recorded which). These TCRs come from a man in his sixties or seventies who had been exposed to COVID-19.

The CDR3 sequence: CASSQDARTTANTEAFF. In DNA form, the CDR3 reads TGCGCCAGCAGCCAAGATGCGCGTACAACAGCTAACACTGAAGCTTTCTTT. This chain joins TRBV4-1 and TRBJ1-1, with D uncertain. Deletions cut 0 bases from V and 2 bases from J, with 16 bases between. This CDR3 spans 17 amino acids. CDR1 is MGHRA, CDR2 YSYEKL, per germline.

This clone was observed a handful of times. J is TRBJ1-1 and V is TRBV21-1; the table's D call of TRBD1 was not tested on the DNA. TRBV21-1 counts as a pseudogene. The CDR3 consists of 15 residues. The CDR3 loop reads CASSPHRRGNTEAFF. CDR3 nucleotide sequence: TGTGCCAGCAGCCCGCACCGTAGGGGGAACACTGAAGCTTTCTTT.

The chain links TRBV18 to TRBJ2-7; maybe TRBD2 (5 bases). Trimming removed 0 bases at V and 5 bases at J, with 11 bases between. Germline CDR1 KGHSH, CDR2 LQKENI. CDR3 length equals 14 residues. CDR3 DNA sequence: TGTGCCAGCTCACCACCGGGATTGAGGGACGAGCAGTACTTC. Translation: CASSPPGLRDEQYF.

This chain connects TRBV19 to TRBJ2-1; perhaps TRBD2 as D (5 bases). The CDR3 consists of 16 residues. The ends were cut back, 1 base at V and 2 bases at J, with 12 bases in the middle. Germline CDR1 is LNHDA and CDR2 is SQIVND (reference sequence). The CDR3 DNA reads as TGTGCCAGTAGTATAGGGACTTCACCAACCTACAATGAGCAGTTCTTC. It translates to CASSIGTSPTYNEQFF.

This chain joins TRBV5-6 and TRBJ1-2; 9 bases fit TRBD1. Germline CDR1 is SGHDT and CDR2 is YYEEEE. The CDR3 runs to 16 residues. The V segment lost 4 bases and the J segment 8 bases; nucleotides outside the gene matches: 15. CDR3 DNA: TGTGCCAGCAGCCCCCTGGGTCCGGGACAGGGAGTAGGCTACACCTTC. It encodes CASSPLGPGQGVGYTF.

There are a few counts of this clone. This chain joins TRBV4-3 and TRBJ2-1, with TRBD2 matching 8 bases. Germline CDR1 and CDR2: LGHNA and YSLEER. This CDR3 is built from 13 residues. V shed 0 bases, J shed 15 bases, and the junction held 7 bases outside the gene matches. This CDR3 is CASSQDPGRVRFF. CDR3 sequence (DNA): TGCGCCAGCAGCCAAGATCCCGGGAGGGTGCGGTTCTTC.

CDR3 in DNA: TGTGCCAGCAGCCATCTATCGAACCGAGAAGCTTTCTTT. Its protein is CASSHLSNREAFF. The chain is built from TRBV3-1 (or the pseudogene TRBV3-2) and TRBJ1-1; D is unclear. This CDR3 is built from 13 residues. V lost 3 bases, J lost 8 bases, and 13 bases lay in between. The germline CDR1 and CDR2 sequences are LGHDT and YNNKEL (reference sequence).

Here the CDR3 DNA reads TGTGCCAGCAGCACTCGGGAGACCCAGTACTTC. Residues: CASSTRETQYF. The rearrangement links TRBV5-6 to TRBJ2-5; D is undetermined. Germline lookup yields CDR1 SGHDT and CDR2 YYEEEE. V was trimmed by 4 bases and J by 5 bases, leaving 6 bases between them. This CDR3 has 11 residues.

The chain uses TRBV10-3 and TRBJ1-2; D is possibly TRBD1 (5 bases). Germline CDR1 and CDR2: ENHRY and SYGVKD. Trimming pared 3 bases from V and 4 bases from J, leaving 15 bases between. This CDR3 is 15 amino acids long. The CDR3 sequence: CAISDRRTTGYGYTF. DNA of the CDR3: TGTGCCATCAGTGATCGTCGGACAACTGGCTATGGCTACACCTTC.

The rearrangement uses TRBV9 and TRBJ2-5; TRBD2 aligns across 7 bases. Germline values: CDR1 SGDLS, CDR2 YYNGEE. CDR3 length: 16 amino acids. V shed 4 bases and J 1 base; nucleotides not matched to a gene: 10. The CDR3 DNA follows: TGTGCCAGCAGCTTCACCGGGACTACCCCCCAAGAGACCCAGTACTTC. Its protein is CASSFTGTTPQETQYF. The variable domain in full, with the rest retrieved from reference TRBV9 and TRBJ2-5, is DSGVTQTPKHLITATGQRVTLRCSPRSGDLSVYWYQQSLDQGLQFLIQYYNGEERAKGNILERFSAQQFPDLHSELNLSSLELGDSALYFCASSFTGTTPQETQYFGPGTRLLVL.

The gene calls are TRBV2 and TRBJ2-5; 8 positions match TRBD1. This CDR3 is built from 12 residues. The germline gives CDR1 SNHLY, CDR2 FYNNEI. V shed 6 bases and J 5 bases; nucleotides not matched to a gene: 2. CDR3 DNA: TGTGCCAGCAGCCGGACAGGGGAGACCCAGTACTTC. This gives the protein CASSRTGETQYF.

The chain is built from TRBV4-2 and TRBJ1-2; D possibly corresponds to TRBD1 (6 bases). Germline values: CDR1 LGHNA, CDR2 YNFKEQ. The V gene lost 4 bases and the J gene lost 5 bases, with 8 bases spanning the gap. The CDR3 extends over 12 amino acids. The CDR3 region is CASSRDTYGYTF. For the CDR3, the DNA is TGTGCCAGCAGCCGGGACACGTATGGCTACACCTTC.